Within the sample, the clone carrying this T cell receptor beta chain is large. In the authors' methods: Amplified reference gene primers provided the basis for estimating nucleated cell counts. Repertoires were generated with immunoSEQ multiplex PCR, while TCRdb's copy carries only in-frame clones and drops some. D and trimming come from the DNA, and the V and J calls and clone size come from that table. Of 65,000 to 90,000 clones listed, 80% to 85% are singletons. The V end was cut by 4 bases, the J end by 7 bases, with 8 bases between. Germline V CDR1 and CDR2: SGHNT, YYREEE (reference sequence). The CDR3 covers 11 residues. The data were taken from a study of blood T cell repertoires in COVID-19. Background on the study: Whether acute or convalescent, the COVID-19 samples came from the United States, Italy and Spain. From T cells, B-cell-depleted T cells, or PBMCs came the material, which was cDNA or gDNA.

Sequenced input: peripheral blood. This TCR derives from a human donor in a cohort sampled during active COVID-19. The rearrangement joins TRBV5-4 to TRBJ1-2; D uncertain. The CDR3 nucleotides are TGTGCCAGCAGCCAGGCGAGTGGCTACACCTTC. Translated, it gives CASSQASGYTF.